The 10 T cell receptor beta chains below all came from one sample that was sequenced in a study of blood T cell repertoires in COVID-19. Profiled with immunoSEQ multiplex PCR; TCRdb holds only in-frame clones, not every one. The data show more than 350,000 clones, around 91% seen once. Source material: PBMCs or T cells enriched from blood (not recorded which). These receptors all stem from a man in his late teens or twenties who had recovered from COVID-19.

The genes are TRBV11-3 and TRBJ2-7, with TRBD1 as a possible D gene (6 bases). The CDR3 totals 12 residues. CDR1 is SGHNT and CDR2 is YENEEA in the germline V gene. Trimming stripped 4 bases from V and 9 bases from J, with 13 bases between. The CDR3 DNA sequence: TGTGCCAGCAGCTCGCGTACAGGGTGGCAGTACTTC. Amino acid sequence: CASSSRTGWQYF.

The rearrangement links TRBV5-5 to TRBJ2-1; D gene ambiguous. Trimming cost V 4 bases and J 2 bases, with 13 bases left between them. Per the germline V gene, CDR1 is SGHKS and CDR2 is YYEKEE (reference sequence). The CDR3 runs to 15 residues. The CDR3 DNA sequence: TGTGCCAGCAGCGACGGCAACCGGGCCTACAATGAGCAGTTCTTC. Protein: CASSDGNRAYNEQFF. Full variable domain (outside the CDR3, taken from reference TRBV5-5 and TRBJ2-1): DAGVTQSPTHLIKTRGQQVTLRCSPISGHKSVSWYQQVLGQGPQFIFQYYEKEERGRGNFPDRFSARQFPNYSSELNVNALLLGDSALYLCASSDGNRAYNEQFFGPGTRLTVL.

The chain employs TRBV10-3 and TRBJ1-2, with D tentatively TRBD1 (5 bases). V was cut by 6 bases and J by 8 bases, with 16 bases left in between. The CDR3 runs to 13 residues. Germline V gene lookup returns CDR1 ENHRY and CDR2 SYGVKD. The CDR3 reads CAIREMQGWGYTF. The DNA of the CDR3 is TGTGCCATCAGGGAGATGCAGGGTTGGGGCTACACCTTC.

The chain uses TRBV15 and TRBJ2-4; TRBD2 matches at 11 bases. The CDR3 sequence is 15 residues long. Germline V gene lookup returns CDR1 LNHNV and CDR2 YYDKDF (reference sequence). V shed 3 bases and J 6 bases; nucleotides not matched to a gene: 4. In nucleotides, the CDR3 is TGTGCCACCAGCAGGGCCGGGACTAGCGGAAACATTCAGTACTTC. Translation gives CATSRAGTSGNIQYF.

The chain combines TRBV9 with TRBJ2-1, with 8 bases that match TRBD1. Trimming removed 7 bases from V and 4 bases from J; junction bases left unmatched: 7. This CDR3 region has 14 residues. CDR1 is SGDLS, CDR2 YYNGEE, per germline. The CDR3 region has the DNA TGTGCCAGCGGCGACAGGGGCGCTTACAATGAGCAGTTCTTC. It encodes CASGDRGAYNEQFF.

The rearrangement uses TRBV6-5 and TRBJ1-4; 7 nucleotides line up with TRBD1. With 6 bases clipped from V and 8 bases from J, the junction kept 9 bases outside the gene matches. Germline V lookup: CDR1 MNHEY, CDR2 SVGAGI. The CDR3 covers 14 residues. The CDR3 reads CASSPTGMGEKLFF. Written as DNA, the CDR3 is TGTGCCAGCAGCCCGACAGGGATGGGCGAAAAACTGTTTTTT.

V gene TRBV6-5 combines with J gene TRBJ2-5; TRBD1 might be the D (6 bases). The germline gives CDR1 MNHEY, CDR2 SVGAGI. This CDR3 comprises 15 residues. Trimming left V 3 bases short and J 10 bases short, with 21 bases between. Written as DNA, the CDR3 is TGTGCCAGCAGTTATGCCGGCGGCGCTCAAGGGGGCCAGTACTTC. Encoded protein: CASSYAGGAQGGQYF.

The J gene is TRBJ1-2, the V gene TRBV5-1; unclear D gene. Trimming removed 2 bases at V and 6 bases at J, with 11 bases between. The CDR3 contains 13 residues. CDR1 and CDR2 from the germline V gene are SGHRS and YFSETQ. The CDR3 DNA follows: TGCGCCAGCAGCTTCAACGGGATGGATGGCTACACCTTC. It encodes CASSFNGMDGYTF.

The chain recombines TRBV25-1 with TRBJ1-1; tentative D call: TRBD1 (6 bases). Germline V gene sequence: CDR1 MGHDK, CDR2 SYGVNS. Trimming left V 4 bases short and J 6 bases short, with 9 bases between. The CDR3 is 12 residues long. For the CDR3, the DNA is TGTGCCAGCAGTGCTTCAGGGGCTGAAGCTTTCTTT. It codes for CASSASGAEAFF.

With regard to this clone: This sample also contains other DNA sequences that code for the same CDR3. The chain links TRBV4-2 to TRBJ2-1, with 10 nucleotides matching TRBD2. Germline V gene lookup returns CDR1 LGHNA and CDR2 YNFKEQ. The V and J ends lost 0 bases and 4 bases, in that order; junction bases with no gene match: 3. The CDR3 length is 16 residues. The chain's CDR3 is CASSQELAGGYNEQFF. In DNA form, the CDR3 reads TGTGCCAGCAGCCAAGAGTTAGCGGGAGGATACAATGAGCAGTTCTTC.